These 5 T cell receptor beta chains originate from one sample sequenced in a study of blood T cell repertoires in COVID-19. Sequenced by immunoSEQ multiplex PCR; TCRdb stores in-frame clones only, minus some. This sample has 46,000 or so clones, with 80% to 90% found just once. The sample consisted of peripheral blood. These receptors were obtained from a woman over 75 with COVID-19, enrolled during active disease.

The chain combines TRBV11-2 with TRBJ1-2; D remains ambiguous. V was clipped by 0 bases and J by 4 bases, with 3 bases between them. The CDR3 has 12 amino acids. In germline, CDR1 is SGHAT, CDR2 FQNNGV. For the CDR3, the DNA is TGTGCCAGCAGCTTAGACCTCTATGGCTACACCTTC. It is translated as CASSLDLYGYTF.

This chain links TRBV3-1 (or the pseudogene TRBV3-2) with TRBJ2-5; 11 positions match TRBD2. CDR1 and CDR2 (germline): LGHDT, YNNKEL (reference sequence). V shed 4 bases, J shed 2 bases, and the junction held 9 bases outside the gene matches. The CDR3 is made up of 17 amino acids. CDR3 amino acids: CASSPTLGTSGQETQYF. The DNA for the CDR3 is TGTGCCAGCAGCCCAACCCTCGGGACTAGCGGACAAGAGACCCAGTACTTC.

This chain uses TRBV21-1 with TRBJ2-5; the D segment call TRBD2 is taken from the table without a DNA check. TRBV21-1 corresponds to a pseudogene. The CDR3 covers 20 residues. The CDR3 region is CASRMGLAGGRFWYQETQYF. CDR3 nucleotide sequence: TGTGCCAGCAGAATGGGACTAGCGGGGGGGCGATTTTGGTACCAAGAGACCCAGTACTTC.

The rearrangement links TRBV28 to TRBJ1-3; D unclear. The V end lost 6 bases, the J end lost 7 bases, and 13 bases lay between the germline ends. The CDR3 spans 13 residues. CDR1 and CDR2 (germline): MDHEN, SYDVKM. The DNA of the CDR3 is TGTGCCAGCAGCGGTTTGTCTCCGAACACCATATATTTT. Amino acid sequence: CASSGLSPNTIYF.

The CDR3 sequence: CASSLTRGRTEAFF. The CDR3 coding sequence is TGTGCCAGCAGCTTAACTCGGGGGAGGACTGAAGCTTTCTTT. The chain recombines TRBV7-8 with TRBJ1-1; D is perhaps TRBD1 (5 bases). Trimming removed 2 bases from V and 5 bases from J, with 12 bases in between. Germline CDR1 reads SGHVS; CDR2 reads FQNEAQ. The CDR3 has 14 amino acids.